This T cell receptor (beta chain) stems from a study of CD8+ T cells in alopecia areata listed by TCRdb under 2018. With respect to the entire study: High-throughput TCRbeta sequencing was used to examine T cell clonal expansion in alopecia areata in both the C3H/HeJ mouse model and human patients. On the human side, TCRbeta sequencing was run on scalp tissue and on sorted CD4+ and CD8+ peripheral blood T cells from healthy controls and from alopecia areata patients with either patchy or totalis/universalis disease. TCRbeta CDR3 regions were amplified by immunoSEQ multiplex PCR using 35 Vbeta forward and 13 Jbeta reverse primers. RNA was obtained with the PAXgene miRNA kit for fixed scalp, the miRNeasy kit for PBMCs, and the RNeasy kit for mouse skin. Scalp clonality was compared among normal scalp (n=4), patchy alopecia areata scalp (n=8), and alopecia totalis/universalis scalp (n=8). Findings and caveats that apply to the study as a whole: TCR sequences shared between patients were less clear than in mice, possibly partly because of HLA diversity in the patient population. Unlike mouse skin, where gammadelta T cells dominate, normal human skin contains resident alphabeta T cells that get sequenced too, which complicates analysis of the scalp TCR repertoire. Higher clonality and more expanded CD8+ clones were observed in lesional scalp than in normal scalp, particularly in alopecia totalis/universalis, a finding suggestive of antigenic drive.

The CDR3 contains 12 residues, cysteine and phenylalanine counted. Kept here is only the CDR3 DNA, which spans 36 bases and is read in frame from base 1. The germline V gene sets CDR1 to MDHEN and CDR2 to SYDVKM. V is shortened by 7 bases, J by 6 bases, and the region joining them spans 10 bases. Peripheral blood and lesional scalp punch biopsies were obtained from patients with alopecia areata. After PBMCs were isolated by density centrifugation and stained for CD3, CD4 and CD8, a FACSAria was used to sort CD4+ and CD8+ T cells. The untreated alopecia areata patients were recruited through a multicenter biomarker study. In several patients from the biomarker study, blood CD8+ T cells were sorted further into NKG2D-low and NKG2D-high fractions. The library was generated by the immunoSEQ multiplex PCR assay. RNA was extracted from all samples and reverse transcribed into cDNA, which served as template for TCR sequencing. First-strand cDNA was synthesized with SuperScript III using a 2:1 mix of oligo-dT and random hexamers. A synthetic immune receptor repertoire was used to measure amplification bias, and any remaining bias was corrected computationally. The authors' pipeline ran thus. Raw reads were preprocessed for error removal, and CDR3 was defined according to IMGT conventions as running from the conserved cysteine to phenylalanine. To get clonality, Shannon entropy was normalized by log2 of the number of productive unique TCRs and the result was subtracted from 1. Whether each scalp clone was CD4 or CD8 was inferred by checking scalp TCRbeta sequences against the CD4 and CD8 repertoires from sorted blood. As stored in TCRdb, this immuneACCESS dataset retains in-frame rearrangements with V and J assigned. A fraction of the clones does not appear; measured against another copy, unresolved V genes explain less than half of the discrepancy, and the remainder lacks a known reason. V, J and clone size were drawn from that table, and D and trimming were deduced from the DNA. This sample is represented by about 110,000 clones; under 60% of them were singletons. The top ten clonotypes cover roughly 25% of the sample.

In this sample, this clone turned up a few times. The antigen it binds to is not known. The record has no base qualities; no much larger clone is one base away. The sequence is built from TRBV28 and TRBJ1-5, with no confident D gene call. Material: NKG2D-low CD8+ T cells sorted from blood. The meaning of the sample's cell subset or site label: sorted CD8+ NKG2D-low blood T cells. The clonotype originates from a human donor with alopecia areata. The DNA sequence is TGTGCCAGCACCCTTGAGGGTCAGCCCCAGCATTTT. Its coded protein is CASTLEGQPQHF.